This T cell receptor beta chain was documented in a study of cytotoxic CD8 clonotypes in ibrutinib-treated CLL. Study-wide results and limits: Relative to age-matched healthy donors, clonality at baseline was higher, and it tracked circulating CD8+ T-cell counts. Sampling times (in sustained-remission versus progressing patients) were not the same. On treatment, the uncommon public clonotypes contracted or remained stable.

The CDR3 is 13 amino acids. V trimming: 8 bases; J trimming: 6 bases; junction bases outside the gene matches: 8. Per germline, CDR1 MNHNS and CDR2 SASEGT. In its sample, this clone was seen a few times. What it recognizes is unknown. The repertoire was sequenced with immunoSEQ multiplex PCR; TCRdb's copy has only in-frame clones and lacks some. This table has tens of thousands of clones, roughly 70% appearing once. The TCR originated in a human donor with chronic lymphocytic leukemia. The rearrangement links TRBV6-1 to TRBJ2-7, with 9 bases that match TRBD2. The material sequenced was PBMCs, taken after 12 months of ibrutinib treatment. DNA for the CDR3: TGTGCCAGCTCACTAGCGGGTAGGGGCGAGCAGTACTTC. Its protein is CASSLAGRGEQYF.